This T cell receptor beta chain came from a study of low-dose radiotherapy and immunotherapy resistance in tumors. Whole-study context: Intravenous administration to patients comprised nivolumab at 240 mg every two weeks and ipilimumab at 1 mg/kg every six weeks. Oral aspirin 300 mg was taken by patients daily for four cycles from cycle 1 day 1.

Covering alpha and beta chains, TRAV- and TRBV-specific primers were used for the first-strand cDNA. A constant-region primer paired with the V-primer adapter amplified TCRs over about 19 PCR cycles. Using its own MiXCR run on the reads, TCRdb lists one record per CDR3 protein. The data contain around 79,000 distinct CDR3 sequences, approximately 17% of them singletons. Germline CDR1 reads SGHTA; CDR2 reads FQGNSA. V shed 5 bases and J shed 15 bases, with 20 bases lying between them. The CDR3 is made up of 13 amino acids. This clonotype was observed many times. Indicated time point: before trial treatment. Nivolumab, ipilimumab, aspirin, low-dose cyclophosphamide and low-dose radiotherapy were given to donors.

Here the sequenced sample was PBMCs, taken before treatment. This clonotype originated in a male donor with prostate cancer. The chain couples TRBV7-2 to TRBJ2-1; tentatively, D is TRBD1 or TRBD2 (5 bases each). CDR3 protein: CASSTRDQPHRFF. The CDR3 DNA follows: TGTGCCAGCAGCACCCGGGACCAACCCCATCGGTTCTTC.